The T cell receptor (beta chain) under discussion was sequenced for a study of blood T cell repertoires in COVID-19. Across the study: PBMCs, B-cell-depleted T cells, or T cells were the source of the cDNA or gDNA that made up the material.

With 7 bases removed from V and 3 bases from J, the gap between germline ends came to 13 bases. Germline assignment: CDR1 MNHGY and CDR2 SVAAGI. The CDR3 totals 13 residues. The data were produced by immunoSEQ multiplex PCR, yet TCRdb's version contains in-frame clones alone and is incomplete. The sample holds fewer than 250,000 clones, 65% to 85% seen once. The TCR was taken from a woman of 80 years or more with acute or convalescent COVID-19. Sequencing was done on a sample of peripheral blood. The chain couples TRBV6-9 to TRBJ2-7, with D hard to call. CDR3 region: CASTPRSCYEQYF. The CDR3 DNA is TGTGCCAGCACCCCTCGTTCGTGCTACGAGCAGTACTTC.